This T cell receptor beta chain is from a study of CD8 T cells in Susac syndrome (dated by TCRdb to the late 2010s). Notes on the research overall: The study used repertoire sequencing to test whether antigen drove CD8+ T cell activation and differentiation in Susac syndrome. The clonality of the CD8+ T cell repertoire was compared across approximately eleven healthy donors, some 14 Susac syndrome patients and roughly 15 multiple sclerosis patients. General study outcomes and caveats: The study acknowledged that relatively few individuals were included in the TCR sequencing and HLA analysis.

Peripheral blood CD8+ and CD4+ T cells from healthy donors, Susac syndrome patients and multiple sclerosis patients were profiled using high-throughput TCR beta sequencing. Treatment-naive patients with stable or active relapsing-remitting disease fulfilling revised McDonald criteria were used as multiple sclerosis controls. CD8+ TEMRA cells were enriched by FACS, while bulk CD8+ and CD4+ T cells were purified by magnetic negative isolation. Blood was drawn into EDTA tubes, processed within 24 hours, and PBMCs were isolated by density gradient centrifugation. PBMCs destined for TCR sequencing were cryopreserved in liquid nitrogen and later thawed in a 37 °C water bath. Purity of sorted or isolated CD4+, CD8+ and CD8+ TEMRA cells was at least 90%. CDR1 SQVTM and CDR2 ANQGSEA were looked up in the germline V gene. Trimming takes 7 bases off V and 1 base off J; junction bases not matched to a gene: 6. The CDR3 spans 14 residues, from the cysteine through the phenylalanine. The DNA shown is the 42-base CDR3, in frame from base 1.

RNA was extracted using the RNeasy kit, and about 0.45 to 1 microgram was reverse transcribed with random hexamers. The immunoSEQ multiplex PCR assay, which covers 54 Vbeta and 13 Jbeta segments, was used to amplify TCR beta CDR3 regions. Bias from PCR amplification was corrected by using a synthetic template baseline for primer optimization and for computational correction. Processing in the source paper ran as follows. Reads were annotated to V, D and J genes according to IMGT and were analyzed with immunoSEQ Analyzer, with only productive sequences retained. Clonality was calculated as one minus the Shannon entropy normalized by log2 of the number of productive unique sequences. For each patient and control, public and private clones were evaluated within the 100 most prevalent clones. Clones were defined as Susac-specific when absent from the healthy and MS cohorts, from roughly 1,000 published viral clones and from other ImmuneACCESS disease sequences. In TCRdb, the public reads were trimmed at Q25 with fastp and aligned with MiXCR, with productive beta chains retained. When rows share a CDR3 protein, they turn into one entry using the most common DNA and genes. V and J calls and clone size were set by TCRdb, not the authors. The sample profile shows about 130,000 distinct CDR3 sequences; roughly 89% of them were found once. The ten largest account for about 0.23% of the sample.

A remark on this clonotype: Its antigen is unknown. Nothing much larger sits one base from this clone, and base qualities are not available.

The receptor chain draws on TRBV29-1 and TRBJ2-7; 11 central bases correspond to TRBD1. This TCR derives from a human donor with multiple sclerosis. The sequencing sample was made of CD8+ T cells from PBMCs. CDR3 reads: CSAQGQGASYEQYF. The nucleotide sequence reads TGCAGCGCCCAAGGACAGGGGGCTTCCTACGAGCAGTACTTC.